This TCR beta chain was captured by sequencing in a study of T cell clonotyping in hematopoietic cell transplantation. Whole-study results and caveats: Few recipient clonotypes overlapped donors; over 95% were de novo at given depth.

This CDR3 has 15 amino acids. Germline assignment: CDR1 SGHNT and CDR2 YYREEE (reference sequence). The J segment lost 7 bases and the V segment lost 1 base, leaving 7 bases of the junction unmatched. Stated time point: recipient sample about 28 days before transplant, after cytoreduction. The method was immunoSEQ multiplex PCR; TCRdb's version includes in-frame clones alone and lacks a portion of them. The sample consists of approximately 26,000 clones, approximately 94% of them appearing once. In the case of this clone: The antigen is unknown.

The clonotype comes from a man aged 45-65 years with acute myeloid leukemia. Some clones in this sample may be carry-over from other donors' samples. The genes are TRBV5-4 and TRBJ2-7; TRBD2 agrees at 11 bases. The starting material was peripheral blood mononuclear cells, obtained before stem cell transplant. The CDR3 is CASSLSSSGRREQYF. The CDR3 region has the DNA TGTGCCAGCAGCTTGAGTTCTAGCGGGAGGCGGGAGCAGTACTTC. Drawing the rest from reference TRBV5-4 and TRBJ2-7, the complete variable domain is ETGVTQSPTHLIKTRGQQVTLRCSSQSGHNTVSWYQQALGQGPQFIFQYYREEENGRGNFPPRFSGLQFPNYSSELNVNALELDDSALYLCASSLSSSGRREQYFGPGTRLTVT.